Presented here are 13 T cell receptor beta chains from one specimen sequenced in a study of beta chain features in type 1 diabetes. General study findings and limits: Shorter TCRB CDR3s, moderately but significantly so, marked every one of the four CD4+ subsets in Type 1 diabetes patients.

The antigens of these receptors remain unknown. Of the isolated RNA, all was reverse transcribed, and so the sequenced material was expressed TCRB transcripts. The method was immunoSEQ multiplex PCR; TCRdb's version includes in-frame clones alone and lacks a portion of them. The sample has 500,000 to 650,000 clones; roughly an eighth are singletons. Sequenced sample: naive CD4+ T cells from blood. All receptors derive from a man under 40 with type 1 diabetes.

This clone was counted between two and nine times. This chain uses TRBV28 with TRBJ2-2; D is perhaps TRBD2 (5 bases). The CDR3 has 16 amino acids. The V gene lost 2 bases and the J gene lost 0 bases, with 10 bases spanning the gap. CDR1 and CDR2 from the germline V gene are MDHEN and SYDVKM. The CDR3 nucleotides read TGTGCCAGCAGTTTAGAGACGGGGACGAACACCGGGGAGCTGTTTTTT. It encodes CASSLETGTNTGELFF.

This clone was counted a few times. The sample has other DNA sequences that encode this CDR3 too. This chain connects TRBV5-6 to TRBJ2-7; the D gene is possibly TRBD1 (6 bases). In germline, CDR1 is SGHDT, CDR2 YYEEEE. The CDR3 has 14 amino acids. V was pared by 5 bases and J by 0 bases, with 12 bases between. CDR3 loop: CASSLTGSSYEQYF. The CDR3 bases are TGTGCCAGCAGTTTAACAGGGAGCTCCTACGAGCAGTACTTC. Filled out from reference TRBV5-6 and TRBJ2-7, the complete variable domain reads DAGVTQSPTHLIKTRGQQVTLRCSPKSGHDTVSWYQQALGQGPQFIFQYYEEEERQRGNFPDRFSGHQFPNYSSELNVNALLLGDSALYLCASSLTGSSYEQYFGPGTRLTVT.

This sequence joins TRBV5-4 and TRBJ1-2, with TRBD1 matching 9 bases. Germline-derived CDR1 and CDR2 are SGHNT and YYREEE (reference sequence). With V trimmed by 4 bases and J by 3 bases, 1 base remained unmatched. This CDR3 comprises 13 residues. The CDR3 loop is CASSRDRDYGYTF. The CDR3 DNA reads as TGTGCCAGCAGCCGGGACAGGGACTATGGCTACACCTTC.

The chain carries TRBV29-1 and TRBJ1-2; maybe TRBD1 (6 bases). CDR3 size: 13 residues. V gave up 4 bases and J gave up 8 bases, with 17 bases separating them. Germline V gene sequence: CDR1 SQVTM, CDR2 ANQGSEA. The CDR3 bases are TGCAGCGTTGCGGGACACGCCCGAGAGGGCTACACCTTC. Amino acid sequence: CSVAGHAREGYTF.

This clone was picked up a small number of times. This chain links TRBV19 with TRBJ1-2; D not certain. Trimming left V 3 bases short and J 8 bases short, with 13 bases between. Looked up from germline, CDR1 is LNHDA and CDR2 is SQIVND (reference sequence). The CDR3 sequence is 13 residues long. The CDR3 DNA reads as TGTGCCAGTAGTATCTTACGCCCTGGGGGCTACACCTTC. Translating it yields CASSILRPGGYTF.

This clone was detected only a few times. The rearrangement joins TRBV7-8 to TRBJ1-5; D ambiguous. This CDR3 is 14 amino acids long. Germline CDR1 SGHVS, CDR2 FQNEAQ. V was clipped by 1 base and J by 2 bases, with 6 bases between them. In nucleotides, the CDR3 is TGTGCCAGCAGCTTAGGGTCGGGCAATCAGCCCCAGCATTTT. Translation: CASSLGSGNQPQHF.

There are a few counts of this clone. The chain joins TRBV30 to TRBJ2-1; TRBD2 agrees at 9 bases. The CDR3 consists of 17 residues. Germline V lookup: CDR1 GTSNPN, CDR2 SVGIG (reference sequence). After removal of 1 base from V and 1 base from J, the junction contained 8 bases not matched to a gene. The CDR3 is CAWSETASGVSYNEQFF. CDR3 sequence (DNA): TGTGCCTGGAGTGAAACGGCTAGCGGGGTATCCTACAATGAGCAGTTCTTC. The whole variable domain, remainder taken from reference TRBV30 and TRBJ2-1, is SQTIHQWPATLVQPVGSPLSLECTVEGTSNPNLYWYRQAAGRGLQLLFYSVGIGQISSEVPQNLSASRPQDRQFILSSKKLLLSDSGFYLCAWSETASGVSYNEQFFGPGTRLTVL.

This clone was seen only a few times. The chain uses TRBV7-6 and TRBJ2-7; 9 bases fit TRBD1. This CDR3 spans 14 amino acids. Germline-derived CDR1 and CDR2 are SGHVS and FNYEAQ. V lost 1 base to trimming and J lost 6 bases; unmatched junction nucleotides: 4. As DNA, the CDR3 is TGTGCCAGCAGCTTAGGCGACAGGGGGGGCGAGCAGTACTTC. Amino acids: CASSLGDRGGEQYF.

This clone was recorded a few times. This chain links TRBV9 with TRBJ1-4; possibly TRBD1 for D (5 bases). V was trimmed by 3 bases and J by 8 bases, leaving 17 bases between them. CDR1 and CDR2 from the germline V gene are SGDLS and YYNGEE. There are 15 residues in the CDR3. The CDR3 loop is CASSDPRGAEEKLFF. The CDR3 nucleotides are TGTGCCAGCAGCGACCCCCGTGGGGCGGAGGAAAAACTGTTTTTT.

This rearrangement joins TRBV7-2 to TRBJ1-2, with D uncertain. Germline V CDR1 and CDR2: SGHTA, FQGNSA. Trimming stripped 1 base from V and 5 bases from J, with 11 bases between. CDR3 length: 14 amino acids. The CDR3 nucleotides are TGTGCCAGCAGCTTAGGCCCGGGGAGATATGGCTACACCTTC. Encoded protein: CASSLGPGRYGYTF.

V usage is TRBV7-9 and J usage is TRBJ1-5, with 9 bases fitting TRBD1. Germline values: CDR1 SEHNR, CDR2 FQNEAQ (reference sequence). The CDR3 sequence is 14 residues long. V gave up 4 bases and J gave up 7 bases; unmatched junction bases: 5. CDR3 protein: CASSWGQGGQPQHF. DNA for the CDR3: TGTGCCAGCAGCTGGGGACAGGGTGGGCAGCCCCAGCATTTT.

The sample holds a few counts of this clone. This chain links TRBV18 with TRBJ1-1; 7 positions agree with TRBD1. Germline CDR1 is KGHSH and CDR2 is LQKENI. Trimming took 3 bases from V and 1 from J; bases not matched to a gene: 14. CDR3 size: 18 residues. The CDR3 nucleotides read TGTGCCAGCTCACCTCTGCCTAGTACCGGGACAGCGAACACTGAAGCTTTCTTT. This gives the protein CASSPLPSTGTANTEAFF.

This clone came up a few times. This chain joins TRBV1 and TRBJ1-2. TRBV1 is marked as a pseudogene. This CDR3 spans 13 amino acids. This CDR3 reads CTSSQGERNGYTF. The CDR3 nucleotides read TGCACCAGCAGCCAAGGGGAGAGGAATGGCTACACCTTC.